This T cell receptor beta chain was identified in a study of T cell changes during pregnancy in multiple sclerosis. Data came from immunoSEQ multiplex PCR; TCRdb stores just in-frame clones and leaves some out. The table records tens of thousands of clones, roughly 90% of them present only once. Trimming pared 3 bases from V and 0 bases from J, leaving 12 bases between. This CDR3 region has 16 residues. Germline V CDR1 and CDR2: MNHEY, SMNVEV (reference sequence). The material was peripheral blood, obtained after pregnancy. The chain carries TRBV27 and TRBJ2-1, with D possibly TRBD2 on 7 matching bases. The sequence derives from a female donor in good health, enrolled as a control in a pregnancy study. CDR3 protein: CASSFFRGGSYNEQFF. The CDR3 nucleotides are TGTGCCAGCAGTTTCTTTAGGGGGGGCTCCTACAATGAGCAGTTCTTC.